Below are 6 T cell receptor beta chains sequenced from a single sample in a study of blood T cell repertoires in COVID-19 (dated by TCRdb to the early 2020s). The library was made by the immunoSEQ multiplex PCR assay. Not all clones reach the TCRdb copy of this immuneACCESS table, which keeps in-frame sequences only. Checked studies attribute under half of the gap to unresolved V genes and leave the rest unexplained. The sample profile shows 110,000 or so clones; 80% to 90% of them were found once. The top ten hold 15% to 20% of the sample. Sequencing used peripheral blood. These receptors came from a human donor with acute or convalescent COVID-19. The donor label of this sample is uncertain.

The chain has TRBV2 and TRBJ1-6; 7 bases map to TRBD1. Trimming removed 7 bases from V and 7 bases from J; junction bases left unmatched: 7. Germline CDR1 is SNHLY and CDR2 is FYNNEI. There are 14 residues in the CDR3. The CDR3 DNA reads as TGTGCCAGCACTCGACAGGGTGTCAATTCACCCCTCCACTTT. It is translated as CASTRQGVNSPLHF.

J is TRBJ2-2 and V is TRBV2; no firm D call. The CDR3 totals 14 residues. Trimming shortened V by 7 bases and J by 2 bases, and 11 bases separated the two germline ends. The germline V gene has CDR1 SNHLY and CDR2 FYNNEI. CDR3 residues: CASIQSENTGELFF. The CDR3 DNA sequence: TGTGCCAGCATACAGTCTGAAAACACCGGGGAGCTGTTTTTT.

The chain recombines TRBV3-1 (or the pseudogene TRBV3-2) with TRBJ1-6; 8 positions agree with TRBD1. The CDR3 spans 15 residues. Trimming cost V 4 bases and J 6 bases; bases outside gene matches: 5. Germline V gives CDR1 LGHDT, CDR2 YNNKEL (reference sequence). CDR3 amino acids: CASSRAGQANSPLHF. The DNA for the CDR3 is TGTGCCAGCAGCCGCGCGGGACAGGCTAATTCACCCCTCCACTTT.

V and J are TRBV6-5 and TRBJ2-7; D unresolved. The ends were cut back, 2 bases at V and 7 bases at J, with 15 bases in the middle. Germline V gene sequence: CDR1 MNHEY, CDR2 SVGAGI. This CDR3 is built from 14 residues. DNA for the CDR3: TGTGCCAGCAGTTACGGGCCAGGCCAGCCTGAGCAGTACTTC. It encodes CASSYGPGQPEQYF.

V usage is TRBV29-1 and J usage is TRBJ2-3; 10 bases align to TRBD2. Germline values: CDR1 SQVTM, CDR2 ANQGSEA. The CDR3 loop spans 17 amino acids. V shed 3 bases, J shed 4 bases, and the junction held 13 bases outside the gene matches. The CDR3 bases are TGCAGCGTTGAGCTAGCGGGAGCGTTCTACATCTCAGATACGCAGTATTTT. Translation: CSVELAGAFYISDTQYF.

The chain uses TRBV15 and TRBJ1-2; D uncertain. The ends were cut back, 5 bases at V and 5 bases at J, with 9 bases in the middle. There are 12 residues in the CDR3. Germline-derived CDR1 and CDR2 are LNHNV and YYDKDF (reference sequence). The CDR3 spells CATSLSGYGYTF. The CDR3 region has the DNA TGTGCCACCAGCCTTTCCGGGTATGGCTACACCTTC. Supplemented by reference TRBV15 and TRBJ1-2, the full variable domain reads DAMVIQNPRYQVTQFGKPVTLSCSQTLNHNVMYWYQQKSSQAPKLLFHYYDKDFNNEADTPDNFQSRRPNTSFCFLDIRSPGLGDTAMYLCATSLSGYGYTFGSGTRLTVV.